This TCR beta chain was sequenced for a study of response to subunit inactivated influenza vaccine. Study-wide results and caveats: Seasonal influenza vaccination, on each occasion, was suggested by the authors to recruit few new T cells.

Germline V lookup: CDR1 SGHRS, CDR2 YFSETQ. The CDR3 has 14 amino acids. The ends were cut back, 2 bases at V and 4 bases at J, with 12 bases in the middle. In this sample, this clonotype turned up a few times. Its antigen remains unidentified. MiXCR, run by TCRdb on the RT-PCR reads, gives a single entry per CDR3 protein. The sample lists 500,000 to 750,000 distinct CDR3 sequences, 12% to 15% occurring once. The sequencing used PBMCs from blood, collected approximately 13 days after vaccination. V and J are TRBV5-1 and TRBJ2-5; D may be TRBD2 (6 bases). The receptor comes from a man in his fifties or sixties who received an inactivated influenza vaccine. In DNA form, the CDR3 reads TGCGCCAGCAGCTTCCCGGGGGTAGGAGAGACCCAGTACTTC. Its translation: CASSFPGVGETQYF.